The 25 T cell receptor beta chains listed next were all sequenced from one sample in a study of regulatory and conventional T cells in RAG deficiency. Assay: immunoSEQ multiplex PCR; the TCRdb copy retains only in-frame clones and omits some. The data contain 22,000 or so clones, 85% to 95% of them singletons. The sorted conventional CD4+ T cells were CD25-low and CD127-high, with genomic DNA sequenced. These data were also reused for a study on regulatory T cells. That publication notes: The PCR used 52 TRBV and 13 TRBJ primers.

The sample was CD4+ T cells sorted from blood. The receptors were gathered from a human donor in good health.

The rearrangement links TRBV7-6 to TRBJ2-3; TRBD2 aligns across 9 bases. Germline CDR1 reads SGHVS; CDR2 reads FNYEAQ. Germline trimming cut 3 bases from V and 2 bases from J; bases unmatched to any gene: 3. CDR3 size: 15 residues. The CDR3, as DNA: TGTGCCAGCAGCTTGGTAGCGGGGGTCACAGATACGCAGTATTTT. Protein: CASSLVAGVTDTQYF. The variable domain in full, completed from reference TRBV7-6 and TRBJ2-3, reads GAGVSQSPRYKVTKRGQDVALRCDPISGHVSLYWYRQALGQGPEFLTYFNYEAQQDKSGLPNDRFSAERPEGSISTLTIQRTEQRDSAMYRCASSLVAGVTDTQYFGPGTRLTVL.

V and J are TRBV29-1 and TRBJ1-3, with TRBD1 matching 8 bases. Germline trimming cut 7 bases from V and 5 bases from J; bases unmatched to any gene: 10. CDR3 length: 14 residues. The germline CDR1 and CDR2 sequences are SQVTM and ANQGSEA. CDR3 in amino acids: CSAYAGQGRNTIYF. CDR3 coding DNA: TGCAGCGCTTACGCTGGACAGGGAAGAAACACCATATATTTT.

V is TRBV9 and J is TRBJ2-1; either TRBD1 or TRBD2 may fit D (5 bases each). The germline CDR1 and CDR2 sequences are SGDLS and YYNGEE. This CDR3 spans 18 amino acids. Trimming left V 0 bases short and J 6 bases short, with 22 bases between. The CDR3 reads CASSVGDHKARASNEQFF. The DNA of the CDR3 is TGTGCCAGCAGCGTAGGGGACCACAAGGCGCGGGCGTCCAATGAGCAGTTCTTC.

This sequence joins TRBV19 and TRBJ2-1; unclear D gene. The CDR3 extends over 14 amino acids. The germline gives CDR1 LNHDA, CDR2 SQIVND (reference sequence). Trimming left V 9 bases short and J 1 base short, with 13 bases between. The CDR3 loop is CASHHTNSYNEQFF. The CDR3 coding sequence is TGTGCCAGCCACCACACTAATTCCTACAATGAGCAGTTCTTC.

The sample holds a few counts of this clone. The CDR3 region has the DNA TGTGCCAGCAGCGTAGCGGGGGGGCCGATCGAGACCCAGTACTTC. This sequence encodes CASSVAGGPIETQYF. The V gene is TRBV9, the J gene TRBJ2-5, with TRBD2 matching 8 bases. CDR3 length equals 15 residues. The J segment lost 5 bases and the V segment lost 0 bases, leaving 6 bases of the junction unmatched. CDR1 SGDLS and CDR2 YYNGEE come from the germline V gene.

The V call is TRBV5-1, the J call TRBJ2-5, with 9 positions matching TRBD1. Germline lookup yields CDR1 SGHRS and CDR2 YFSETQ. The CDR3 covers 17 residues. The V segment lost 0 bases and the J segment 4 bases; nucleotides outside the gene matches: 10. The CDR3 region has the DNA TGCGCCAGCAGCTTGGTCAGGGGACAGGGTATTTCAGAGACCCAGTACTTC. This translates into CASSLVRGQGISETQYF.

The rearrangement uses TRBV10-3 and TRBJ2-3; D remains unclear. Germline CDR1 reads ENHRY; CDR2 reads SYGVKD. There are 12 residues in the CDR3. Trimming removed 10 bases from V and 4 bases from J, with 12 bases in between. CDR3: CATADSADTQYF. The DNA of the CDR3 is TGTGCCACCGCTGATTCGGCAGATACGCAGTATTTT.

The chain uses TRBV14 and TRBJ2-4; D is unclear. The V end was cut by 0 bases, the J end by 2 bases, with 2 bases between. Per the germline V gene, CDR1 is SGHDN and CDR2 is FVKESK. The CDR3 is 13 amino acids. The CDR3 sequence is CASSQDPKNIQYF. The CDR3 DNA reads TGTGCCAGCAGCCAAGATCCCAAAAACATTCAGTACTTC. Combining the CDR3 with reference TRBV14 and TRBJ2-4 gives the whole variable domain EAGVTQFPSHSVIEKGQTVTLRCDPISGHDNLYWYRRVMGKEIKFLLHFVKESKQDESGMPNNRFLAERTGGTYSTLKVQPAELEDSGVYFCASSQDPKNIQYFGAGTRLSVL.

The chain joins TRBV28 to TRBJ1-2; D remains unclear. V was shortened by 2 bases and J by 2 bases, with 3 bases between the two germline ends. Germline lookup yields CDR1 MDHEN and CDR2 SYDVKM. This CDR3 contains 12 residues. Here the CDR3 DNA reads TGTGCCAGCAGTTTACAGAACTATGGCTACACCTTC. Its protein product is CASSLQNYGYTF.

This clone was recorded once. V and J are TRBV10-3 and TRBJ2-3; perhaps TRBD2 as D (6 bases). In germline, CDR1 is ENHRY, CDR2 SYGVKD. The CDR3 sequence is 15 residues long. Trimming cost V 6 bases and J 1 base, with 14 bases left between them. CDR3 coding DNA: TGTGCCATCAGGGGCGGGGCTAAGGGCACAGATACGCAGTATTTT. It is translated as CAIRGGAKGTDTQYF.

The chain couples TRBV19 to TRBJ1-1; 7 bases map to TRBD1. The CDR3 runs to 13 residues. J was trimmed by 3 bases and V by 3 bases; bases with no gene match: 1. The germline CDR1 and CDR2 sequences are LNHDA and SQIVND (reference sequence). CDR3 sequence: CASSIQGDTEAFF. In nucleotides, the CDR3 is TGTGCCAGTAGTATTCAGGGGGACACTGAAGCTTTCTTT.

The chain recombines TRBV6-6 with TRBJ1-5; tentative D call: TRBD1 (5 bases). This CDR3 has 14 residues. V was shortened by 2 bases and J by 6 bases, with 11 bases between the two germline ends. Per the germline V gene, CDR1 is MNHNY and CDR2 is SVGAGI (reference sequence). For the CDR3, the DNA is TGTGCCAGCAGTTACGAAGCAGGGCGTCAGCCCCAGCATTTT. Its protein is CASSYEAGRQPQHF.

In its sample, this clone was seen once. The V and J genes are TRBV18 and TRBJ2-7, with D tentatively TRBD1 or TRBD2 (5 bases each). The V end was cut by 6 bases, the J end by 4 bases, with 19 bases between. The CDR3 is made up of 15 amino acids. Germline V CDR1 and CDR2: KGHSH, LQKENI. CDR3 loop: CASSRGATETYEQYF. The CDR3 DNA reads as TGTGCCAGCTCCAGAGGGGCAACCGAGACGTACGAGCAGTACTTC.

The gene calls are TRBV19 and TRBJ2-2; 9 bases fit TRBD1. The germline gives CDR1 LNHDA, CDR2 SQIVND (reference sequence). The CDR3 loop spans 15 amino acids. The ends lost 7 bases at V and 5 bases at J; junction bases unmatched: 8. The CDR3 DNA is TGTGCCAGTAATACCGGGACAGGGAGGACCGGGGAGCTGTTTTTT. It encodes CASNTGTGRTGELFF.

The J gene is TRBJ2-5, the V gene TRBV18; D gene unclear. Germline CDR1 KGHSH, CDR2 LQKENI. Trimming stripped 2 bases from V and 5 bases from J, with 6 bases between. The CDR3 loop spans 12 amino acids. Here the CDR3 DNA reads TGTGCCAGCTCACCATCATCGGAGACCCAGTACTTC. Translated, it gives CASSPSSETQYF.

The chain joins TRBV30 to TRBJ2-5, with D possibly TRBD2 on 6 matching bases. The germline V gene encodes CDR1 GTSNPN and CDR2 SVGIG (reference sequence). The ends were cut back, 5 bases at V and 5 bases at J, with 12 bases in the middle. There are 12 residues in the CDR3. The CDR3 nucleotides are TGTGCCTGGGGACTAACGGCGGAGACCCAGTACTTC. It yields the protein CAWGLTAETQYF.

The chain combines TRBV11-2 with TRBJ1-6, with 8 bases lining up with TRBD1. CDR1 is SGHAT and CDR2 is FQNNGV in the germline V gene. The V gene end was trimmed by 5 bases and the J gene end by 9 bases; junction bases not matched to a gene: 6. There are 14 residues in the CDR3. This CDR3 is CASSKDRVVSPLHF. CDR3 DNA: TGTGCCAGCAGCAAGGACAGGGTGGTTTCACCCCTCCACTTT.

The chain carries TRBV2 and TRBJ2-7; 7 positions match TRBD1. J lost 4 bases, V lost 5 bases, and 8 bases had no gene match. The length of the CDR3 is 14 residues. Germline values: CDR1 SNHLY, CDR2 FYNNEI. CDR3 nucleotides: TGTGCCAGCAGTCCGGACAGGTGGAATTACGAGCAGTACTTC. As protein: CASSPDRWNYEQYF.

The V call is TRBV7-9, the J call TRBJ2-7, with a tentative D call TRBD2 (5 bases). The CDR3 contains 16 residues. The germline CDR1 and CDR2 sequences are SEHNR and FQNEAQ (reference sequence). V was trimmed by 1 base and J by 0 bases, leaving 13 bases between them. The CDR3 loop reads CASSLGGSSLSYEQYF. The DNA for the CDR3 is TGTGCCAGCAGCTTAGGCGGGTCTTCCCTCTCCTACGAGCAGTACTTC.

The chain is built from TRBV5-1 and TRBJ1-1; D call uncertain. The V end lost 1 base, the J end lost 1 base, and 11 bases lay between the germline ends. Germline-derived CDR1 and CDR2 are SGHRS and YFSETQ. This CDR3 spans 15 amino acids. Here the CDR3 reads CASSLFAGPNTEAFF. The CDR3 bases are TGCGCCAGCAGCTTGTTTGCAGGACCGAACACTGAAGCTTTCTTT.

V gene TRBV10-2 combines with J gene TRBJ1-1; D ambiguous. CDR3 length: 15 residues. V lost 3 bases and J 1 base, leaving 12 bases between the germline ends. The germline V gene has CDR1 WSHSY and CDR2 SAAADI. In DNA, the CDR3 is TGCGCCAGCAGTGATCGAGACGGGGAGAACACTGAAGCTTTCTTT. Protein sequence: CASSDRDGENTEAFF.

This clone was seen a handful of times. CDR3 residues: CASARGNTEAFF. The CDR3 DNA is TGTGCCAGTGCCCGGGGGAACACTGAAGCTTTCTTT. The chain links TRBV2 to TRBJ1-1; D is uncertain. The V gene's germline CDR1 is SNHLY and CDR2 FYNNEI. V was pared by 9 bases and J by 1 base, with 9 bases between. CDR3 length: 12 amino acids.

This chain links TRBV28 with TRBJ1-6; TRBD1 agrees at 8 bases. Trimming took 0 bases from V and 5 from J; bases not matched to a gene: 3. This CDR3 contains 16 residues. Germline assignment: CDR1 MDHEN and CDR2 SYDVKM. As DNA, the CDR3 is TGTGCCAGCAGTTTATGGGGACAGGAAGATAATTCACCCCTCCACTTT. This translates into CASSLWGQEDNSPLHF.

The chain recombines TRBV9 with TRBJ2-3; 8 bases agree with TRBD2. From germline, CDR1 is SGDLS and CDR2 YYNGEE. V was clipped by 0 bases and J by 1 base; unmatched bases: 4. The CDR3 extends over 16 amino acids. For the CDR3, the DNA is TGTGCCAGCAGCGTAGGGCTAGCGGGCCGCACAGATACGCAGTATTTT. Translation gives CASSVGLAGRTDTQYF.

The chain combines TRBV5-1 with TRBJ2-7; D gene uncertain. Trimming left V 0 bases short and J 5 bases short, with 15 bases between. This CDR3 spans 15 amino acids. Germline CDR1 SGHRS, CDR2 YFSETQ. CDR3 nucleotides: TGCGCCAGCAGCTTGGTCGCGACGTATTTCGACGAGCAGTACTTC. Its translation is CASSLVATYFDEQYF.